This T cell receptor beta chain came from a study of T-cell reconstitution after alpha-beta-depleted transplantation in children. The TCRbeta library incorporated unique molecular identifiers. Each CDR3 protein gets one entry after TCRdb re-called the PCR reads with MiXCR. The repertoire includes around 200,000 distinct CDR3 sequences, around a sixth of them detected once, and about two fifths sits in the top ten. Whole-study results and caveats: It was surviving recipient T cells and thymic progenitors that gave some patients high TCRbeta diversity at day 60. Reportedly, alpha-beta T cells present about two months post-transplant originated from several hundred expanded clones of graft origin. By one year post-transplant, T-cell counts and diversity largely arose from T cells that were newly produced.

V lost 3 bases and J 3 bases, leaving 9 bases between the germline ends. The CDR3 runs to 12 residues. Germline loops: CDR1 GTSNPN, CDR2 SVGIG (reference sequence). For this clonotype: Its antigen is currently unknown.

The rearrangement uses TRBV30 and TRBJ2-7; unclear D gene. This clonotype originated in a male patient between 2 and 15 years old who had a stem cell transplant for acute lymphoblastic leukemia, so the T cells may come from the graft donor. The sequenced sample was PBMCs, mostly from graft donor cells, obtained 360 days after TCRalphabeta/CD19-depleted stem cell transplant. CDR3 sequence: CAWRATFYEQYF. The CDR3 DNA sequence: TGTGCCTGGAGAGCGACCTTCTACGAGCAGTACTTC.